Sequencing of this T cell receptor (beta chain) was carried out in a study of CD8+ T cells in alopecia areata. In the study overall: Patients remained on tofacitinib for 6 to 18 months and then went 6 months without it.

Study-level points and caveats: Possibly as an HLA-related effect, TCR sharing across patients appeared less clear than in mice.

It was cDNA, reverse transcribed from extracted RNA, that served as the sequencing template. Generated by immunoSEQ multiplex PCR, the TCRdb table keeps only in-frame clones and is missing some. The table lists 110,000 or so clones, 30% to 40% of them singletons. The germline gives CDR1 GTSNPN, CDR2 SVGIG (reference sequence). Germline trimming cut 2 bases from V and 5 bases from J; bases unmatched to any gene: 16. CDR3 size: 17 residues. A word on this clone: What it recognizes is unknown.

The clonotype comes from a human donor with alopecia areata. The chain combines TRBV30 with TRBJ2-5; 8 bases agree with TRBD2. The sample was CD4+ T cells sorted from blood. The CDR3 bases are TGTGCCTGGAGTCCAGGGGATCGAGCGGGAGCGTTGGAGACCCAGTACTTC. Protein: CAWSPGDRAGALETQYF.